This entry lists 31 T cell receptor beta chains sequenced from one sample in a study of blood T cell repertoires in COVID-19. Using immunoSEQ multiplex PCR, the repertoire was profiled, and TCRdb retains in-frame clones only, with some absent. The sample lists roughly 400,000 clones; 89% were seen once. The sample comprised PBMCs or T cells enriched from blood (not recorded which). These receptors all come from a woman under 40 who had recovered from COVID-19.

The genes are TRBV10-3 and TRBJ1-5, with D possibly matching TRBD1 (6 bases). The CDR3 totals 12 residues. V dropped 10 bases and J dropped 3 bases, with 10 bases sitting between them. Germline CDR1 is ENHRY and CDR2 is SYGVKD. The CDR3 nucleotides read TGTGCCAGTCGGGACACCAATCAGCCCCAGCATTTT. Translating it yields CASRDTNQPQHF.

This rearrangement joins TRBV27 to TRBJ1-2; perhaps TRBD1 as D (6 bases). This CDR3 spans 14 amino acids. Germline assignment: CDR1 MNHEY and CDR2 SMNVEV (reference sequence). With 2 bases removed from V and 4 bases from J, the gap between germline ends came to 11 bases. CDR3 sequence reads: CASSLQGRGYGYTF. CDR3 nucleotides: TGTGCCAGCAGTTTACAGGGCAGGGGCTATGGCTACACCTTC.

This chain uses TRBV9 with TRBJ2-1; 10 bases align to TRBD2. Germline loops: CDR1 SGDLS, CDR2 YYNGEE. The CDR3 extends over 16 amino acids. V dropped 0 bases and J dropped 7; count of bases not matched to a gene: 7. CDR3 region: CASSVEASGRGNEQFF. In nucleotides, the CDR3 is TGTGCCAGCAGCGTAGAGGCTAGCGGGAGAGGTAATGAGCAGTTCTTC.

This chain connects TRBV15 to TRBJ1-5, with TRBD1 as a possible D gene (5 bases). CDR3 length: 14 residues. CDR1 LNHNV and CDR2 YYDKDF come from the germline V gene (reference sequence). The germline V and J ends were trimmed by 0 bases and 6 bases, with 9 bases remaining between them. CDR3 sequence: CATSRDDRFQPQHF. As DNA, the CDR3 is TGTGCCACCAGCAGAGACGACAGATTTCAGCCCCAGCATTTT.

V usage is TRBV5-1 and J usage is TRBJ2-7; 10 bases match TRBD1. The CDR3 contains 16 residues. Per the germline V gene, CDR1 is SGHRS and CDR2 is YFSETQ. The V gene end was trimmed by 4 bases and the J gene end by 2 bases; junction bases not matched to a gene: 9. CDR3 sequence reads: CASSGDRGAIPYEQYF. CDR3 coding DNA: TGCGCCAGCAGCGGGGACAGGGGTGCGATTCCCTACGAGCAGTACTTC.

V usage is TRBV30 and J usage is TRBJ2-2, with no clear D. V was shortened by 4 bases and J by 4 bases, with 4 bases between the two germline ends. Per the germline V gene, CDR1 is GTSNPN and CDR2 is SVGIG (reference sequence). The CDR3 is made up of 11 amino acids. The CDR3 coding sequence is TGTGCCTGGAAACTCACCGGGGAGCTGTTTTTT. It yields the protein CAWKLTGELFF.

In its sample, this clone was seen many times. The V and J genes are TRBV2 and TRBJ1-1; the match to TRBD1 covers 10 bases. The CDR3 length is 15 residues. Looked up from germline, CDR1 is SNHLY and CDR2 is FYNNEI. V shed 4 bases and J 3 bases; nucleotides not matched to a gene: 5. As DNA, the CDR3 is TGTGCCAGCAGTGTGGGGACAGGGGCATACACTGAAGCTTTCTTT. This codes for CASSVGTGAYTEAFF.

J is TRBJ1-5 and V is TRBV4-2; possibly TRBD1 for D (5 bases). Looked up from germline, CDR1 is LGHNA and CDR2 is YNFKEQ. The V end was cut by 0 bases, the J end by 1 base, with 10 bases between. The length of the CDR3 is 16 residues. DNA for the CDR3: TGTGCCAGCAGCCAAGACGTGGAGGGGAGCAATCAGCCCCAGCATTTT. This codes for CASSQDVEGSNQPQHF.

The rearrangement joins TRBV10-2 to TRBJ1-5, with a possible D match to TRBD1 (5 bases). In germline, CDR1 is WSHSY, CDR2 SAAADI. V gave up 6 bases and J gave up 7 bases, with 16 bases separating them. The CDR3 runs 14 residues. The CDR3 spells CASREGMEGQPQHF. The CDR3 DNA is TGCGCCAGCAGGGAGGGGATGGAGGGGCAGCCCCAGCATTTT.

The table lists this clone with a count of one. The chain joins TRBV27 to TRBJ1-2; 8 nucleotides align to TRBD1. Trimming took 6 bases from V and 6 from J; bases not matched to a gene: 3. CDR3 size: 12 residues. The germline gives CDR1 MNHEY, CDR2 SMNVEV (reference sequence). For the CDR3, the DNA is TGTGCCAGCAGCTCGACAGGGGATGGCTACACCTTC. Amino acids: CASSSTGDGYTF.

V gene TRBV19 combines with J gene TRBJ1-3; D is perhaps TRBD1 (5 bases). V shed 5 bases and J shed 0 bases, with 11 bases lying between them. Germline V CDR1 and CDR2: LNHDA, SQIVND (reference sequence). The CDR3 is made up of 15 amino acids. CDR3: CASSLGLVSGNTIYF. CDR3 DNA sequence: TGTGCCAGTAGTTTGGGACTGGTCTCTGGAAACACCATATATTTT.

The sample holds one count of this clone. V gene TRBV9 combines with J gene TRBJ2-7; TRBD1 aligns across 7 bases. Germline CDR1 SGDLS, CDR2 YYNGEE. The CDR3 contains 14 residues. J was trimmed by 3 bases and V by 3 bases; bases with no gene match: 6. The CDR3 loop is CASSATGKGYEQYF. DNA of the CDR3: TGTGCCAGCAGCGCGACAGGGAAAGGCTACGAGCAGTACTTC. Combining the CDR3 with reference TRBV9 and TRBJ2-7 gives the whole variable domain DSGVTQTPKHLITATGQRVTLRCSPRSGDLSVYWYQQSLDQGLQFLIQYYNGEERAKGNILERFSAQQFPDLHSELNLSSLELGDSALYFCASSATGKGYEQYFGPGTRLTVT.

The CDR3 here is CASAFDRWEKLFF. The CDR3 DNA reads TGTGCCAGCGCCTTCGATCGGTGGGAAAAACTGTTTTTT. The chain carries TRBV19 and TRBJ1-4; D is ambiguous. Germline CDR1 LNHDA, CDR2 SQIVND (reference sequence). The CDR3 has 13 amino acids. Trimming cost V 9 bases and J 8 bases, with 16 bases left between them.

The gene calls are TRBV29-1 and TRBJ2-1, with D tentatively TRBD1 (5 bases). The CDR3 contains 12 residues. V was trimmed by 4 bases and J by 9 bases, leaving 13 bases between them. CDR1 is SQVTM and CDR2 is ANQGSEA in the germline V gene. The CDR3 reads CSVVVGVGEQFF. In DNA, the CDR3 is TGCAGCGTTGTAGTAGGGGTCGGTGAGCAGTTCTTC.

The V gene is TRBV3-1 (or the pseudogene TRBV3-2), the J gene TRBJ1-2, with 10 bases aligning to TRBD1. Germline V lookup: CDR1 LGHDT, CDR2 YNNKEL (reference sequence). Unmatched junction bases numbered 2, after V lost 3 bases and J lost 7 bases. The CDR3 runs to 13 residues. CDR3 nucleotide sequence: TGTGCCAGCAGCCATGGGGACAGGGGTGGCTACACCTTC. Protein sequence: CASSHGDRGGYTF.

V usage is TRBV6-4 and J usage is TRBJ1-2; D unclear. The CDR3 extends over 16 amino acids. V was cut by 4 bases and J by 2 bases, with 17 bases left in between. The germline V gene has CDR1 MRHNA and CDR2 SNTAGT. The CDR3 region is CASSAEGLGANYGYTF. CDR3 nucleotide sequence: TGTGCCAGCAGTGCGGAGGGCTTAGGAGCGAACTATGGCTACACCTTC.

V gene TRBV18 combines with J gene TRBJ1-4; 7 nucleotides match TRBD1. Trimming at V came to 5 bases and at J to 2 bases, leaving 14 bases not matched to a gene. The CDR3 runs to 18 residues. Germline CDR1 is KGHSH and CDR2 is LQKENI. CDR3 sequence (DNA): TGTGCCAGCTCATCAAAACAGGGGCCTCGCACTACTAATGAAAAACTGTTTTTT. The encoded protein is CASSSKQGPRTTNEKLFF.

The J gene is TRBJ1-1, the V gene TRBV28, with D perhaps matching TRBD1 (6 bases). V shed 5 bases and J shed 3 bases, with 13 bases lying between them. The CDR3 runs to 14 residues. Germline V gene data show CDR1 as MDHEN and CDR2 as SYDVKM. Written as DNA, the CDR3 is TGTGCCAGCAGTCCGTGGACAGAAGACACTGAAGCTTTCTTT. It translates to CASSPWTEDTEAFF.

This clone has a handful of counts. The J gene is TRBJ1-2, the V gene TRBV4-1; TRBD1 agrees at 8 bases. The germline V gene encodes CDR1 MGHRA and CDR2 YSYEKL. The V and J ends lost 1 base and 0 bases, in that order; junction bases with no gene match: 10. The CDR3 covers 18 residues. In DNA form, the CDR3 reads TGCGCCAGCAGCCAAGTTTACAGGACAGGGATTTCTAACTATGGCTACACCTTC. It yields the protein CASSQVYRTGISNYGYTF.

This chain uses TRBV6-2 or TRBV6-3 with TRBJ2-1, with D possibly being TRBD1 (5 bases). With 2 bases removed from V and 4 bases from J, the gap between germline ends came to 9 bases. CDR3 length: 14 residues. Looked up from germline, CDR1 is MNHEY and CDR2 is SVGEGT. The CDR3, as DNA: TGTGCCAGCAGTTACCCAGGGTTTTACAATGAGCAGTTCTTC. Its translation: CASSYPGFYNEQFF.

There are a few counts of this clone. The rearrangement links TRBV12-5 to TRBJ2-2; 9 bases are a match to TRBD2. Germline CDR1 is LGHNT and CDR2 is FRNRAP. The V segment lost 6 bases and the J segment 2 bases; nucleotides outside the gene matches: 7. The CDR3 covers 16 residues. The CDR3 region is CASGRPGLANTGELFF. DNA of the CDR3: TGTGCTAGTGGCCGACCGGGACTAGCAAACACCGGGGAGCTGTTTTTT. Full variable domain (missing parts from reference TRBV12-5 and TRBJ2-2): DARVTQTPRHKVTEMGQEVTMRCQPILGHNTVFWYRQTMMQGLELLAYFRNRAPLDDSGMPKDRFSAEMPDATLATLKIQPSEPRDSAVYFCASGRPGLANTGELFFGEGSRLTVL.

The chain links TRBV9 to TRBJ2-2, with no clear D. In germline, CDR1 is SGDLS, CDR2 YYNGEE. V was pared by 1 base and J by 6 bases, with 13 bases between. The CDR3 consists of 15 residues. CDR3 region: CASSVISNLPGELFF. Written as DNA, the CDR3 is TGTGCCAGCAGCGTAATATCGAATCTACCCGGGGAGCTGTTTTTT.

This chain connects TRBV30 to TRBJ1-2; D is perhaps TRBD1 (6 bases). Germline V gene sequence: CDR1 GTSNPN, CDR2 SVGIG (reference sequence). This CDR3 has 12 amino acids. The V end was cut by 0 bases, the J end by 6 bases, with 8 bases between. The CDR3: CAWSVSGDGYTF. CDR3 coding DNA: TGTGCCTGGAGTGTATCAGGGGATGGCTACACCTTC.

V usage is TRBV9 and J usage is TRBJ1-5; D is possibly TRBD1 (5 bases). From germline, CDR1 is SGDLS and CDR2 YYNGEE. There are 14 residues in the CDR3. The V and J ends lost 2 bases and 6 bases respectively, with 12 bases between them. CDR3 region: CASSVGWGPQPQHF. CDR3 DNA: TGTGCCAGCAGCGTGGGTTGGGGCCCTCAGCCCCAGCATTTT.

V and J are TRBV30 and TRBJ1-4, with D maybe TRBD1 (5 bases). CDR3 length: 15 amino acids. V lost 0 bases and J lost 6, with 14 bases in between. CDR1 is GTSNPN and CDR2 is SVGIG in the germline V gene (reference sequence). The CDR3, as DNA: TGTGCCTGGAGTGTATTAGGGGCGTCGGATGAAAAACTGTTTTTT. As protein: CAWSVLGASDEKLFF. Filled out from reference TRBV30 and TRBJ1-4, the complete variable domain reads SQTIHQWPATLVQPVGSPLSLECTVEGTSNPNLYWYRQAAGRGLQLLFYSVGIGQISSEVPQNLSASRPQDRQFILSSKKLLLSDSGFYLCAWSVLGASDEKLFFGSGTQLSVL.

The chain joins TRBV5-1 to TRBJ1-6; D not resolved. CDR3 length equals 15 residues. The V end lost 2 bases, the J end lost 7 bases, and 13 bases lay between the germline ends. The germline V gene has CDR1 SGHRS and CDR2 YFSETQ. The CDR3 loop reads CASSFLSGLNSPLHF. DNA of the CDR3: TGCGCCAGCAGCTTCTTATCCGGGTTGAATTCACCCCTCCACTTT.

The chain joins TRBV25-1 to TRBJ2-7; D not certain. The length of the CDR3 is 11 residues. CDR1 and CDR2 (germline): MGHDK, SYGVNS. V lost 5 bases and J lost 3, with 5 bases in between. The CDR3 is CASSYNYEQYF. The DNA for the CDR3 is TGTGCCAGCAGTTACAACTACGAGCAGTACTTC.

The chain has TRBV12-5 and TRBJ2-1, with D possibly TRBD1 on 6 matching bases. In germline, CDR1 is LGHNT, CDR2 FRNRAP. CDR3 length equals 19 residues. V gave up 0 bases and J gave up 7 bases, with 25 bases separating them. The CDR3 nucleotides read TGTGCTAGTGGTTTGGTTCCGACCGCAGGGGTGGGTGCTGGGAATGAGCAGTTCTTC. It encodes CASGLVPTAGVGAGNEQFF.

This chain links TRBV7-9 with TRBJ1-2; TRBD1 is a possible D gene (6 bases). Trimming pared 4 bases from V and 4 bases from J, leaving 22 bases between. Germline CDR1 reads SEHNR; CDR2 reads FQNEAQ (reference sequence). The CDR3 loop spans 17 amino acids. The CDR3 region has the DNA TGTGCCAGCAGCTCCAACCCCGCGCAGGGGAAAATCTATGGCTACACCTTC. Amino acids: CASSSNPAQGKIYGYTF.

The chain is built from TRBV6-2 or TRBV6-3 and TRBJ1-2; 8 bases match TRBD1. V was pared by 4 bases and J by 1 base, with 11 bases of the junction left unmatched. In germline, CDR1 is MNHEY, CDR2 SVGEGT. This CDR3 region has 17 residues. DNA for the CDR3: TGTGCCAGCAGTTTTGGCCTACGGGACAGGAGTAACTATGGCTACACCTTC. Its protein product is CASSFGLRDRSNYGYTF.

V is TRBV5-4 and J is TRBJ1-6, with TRBD1 matching over 8 bases. There are 16 residues in the CDR3. The germline gives CDR1 SGHNT, CDR2 YYREEE (reference sequence). After removal of 4 bases from V and 10 bases from J, the junction contained 13 bases not matched to a gene. The CDR3 DNA is TGTGCCAGCAGCATGGACAGGGCGGAGGTTGGATCACCCCTCCACTTT. This gives the protein CASSMDRAEVGSPLHF.